This paragraph covers one TCR beta chain sequence. This record belongs to a study of spatial heterogeneity in lung cancer. As to time point: sample taken at primary tumor resection. Germline V gene sequence: CDR1 DFQATT, CDR2 SNEGSKA (reference sequence). The CDR3 loop spans 14 amino acids. A unique molecular identifier was attached to every TCR cDNA molecule. TCRdb fed the 5' RACE reads into MiXCR, producing one record per CDR3 protein. The repertoire holds some 3,000 distinct CDR3 sequences, with 4.7% as singletons. The J gene is TRBJ2-7, the V gene TRBV20-1; 7 bases line up with TRBD2. The source was normal lung tissue next to the tumor, collected at surgery. This receptor was taken from a male donor with early-stage non-small cell lung cancer. CDR3 DNA: TGCAGCACAGATGGGGGGAGGGCCGTCCACGAGCAGTACTTC. Protein product: CSTDGGRAVHEQYF.